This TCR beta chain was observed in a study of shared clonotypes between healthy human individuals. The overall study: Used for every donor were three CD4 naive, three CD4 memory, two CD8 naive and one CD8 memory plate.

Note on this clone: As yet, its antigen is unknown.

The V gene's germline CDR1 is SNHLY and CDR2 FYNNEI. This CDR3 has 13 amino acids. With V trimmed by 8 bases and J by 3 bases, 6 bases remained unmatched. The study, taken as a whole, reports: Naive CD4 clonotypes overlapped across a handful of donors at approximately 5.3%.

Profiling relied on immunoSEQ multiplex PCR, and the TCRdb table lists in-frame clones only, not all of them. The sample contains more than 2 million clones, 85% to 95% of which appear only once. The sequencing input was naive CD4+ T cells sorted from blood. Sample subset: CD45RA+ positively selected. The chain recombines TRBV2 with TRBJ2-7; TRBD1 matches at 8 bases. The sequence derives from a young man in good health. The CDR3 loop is CASSRQGFYEQYF. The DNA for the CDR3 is TGTGCCAGCTCCCGACAGGGGTTCTACGAGCAGTACTTC.